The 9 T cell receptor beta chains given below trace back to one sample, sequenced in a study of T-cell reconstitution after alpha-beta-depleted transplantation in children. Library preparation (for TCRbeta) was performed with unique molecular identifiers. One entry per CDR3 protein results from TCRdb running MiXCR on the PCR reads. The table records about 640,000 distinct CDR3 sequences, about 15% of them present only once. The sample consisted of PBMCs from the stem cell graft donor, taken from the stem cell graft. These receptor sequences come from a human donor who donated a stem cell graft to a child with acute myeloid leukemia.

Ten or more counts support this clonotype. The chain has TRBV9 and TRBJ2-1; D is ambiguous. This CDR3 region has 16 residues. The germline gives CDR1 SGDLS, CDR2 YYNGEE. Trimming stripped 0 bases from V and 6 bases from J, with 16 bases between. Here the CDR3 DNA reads TGTGCCAGCAGCGTAGCAGGAAGGACGCTCCTCAATGAGCAGTTCTTC. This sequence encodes CASSVAGRTLLNEQFF.

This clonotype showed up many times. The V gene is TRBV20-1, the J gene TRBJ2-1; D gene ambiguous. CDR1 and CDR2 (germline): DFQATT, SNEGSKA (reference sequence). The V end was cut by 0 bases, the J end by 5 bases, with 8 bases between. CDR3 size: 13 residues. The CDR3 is CSARDPRNNEQFF. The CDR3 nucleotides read TGCAGTGCTAGAGATCCCCGGAACAATGAGCAGTTCTTC.

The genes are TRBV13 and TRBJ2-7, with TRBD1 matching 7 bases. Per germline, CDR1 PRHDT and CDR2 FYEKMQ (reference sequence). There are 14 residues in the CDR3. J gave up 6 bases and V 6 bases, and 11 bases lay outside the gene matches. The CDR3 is CASSFTQTGSEQYF. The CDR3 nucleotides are TGTGCCAGCAGTTTTACCCAGACAGGGAGCGAGCAGTACTTC.

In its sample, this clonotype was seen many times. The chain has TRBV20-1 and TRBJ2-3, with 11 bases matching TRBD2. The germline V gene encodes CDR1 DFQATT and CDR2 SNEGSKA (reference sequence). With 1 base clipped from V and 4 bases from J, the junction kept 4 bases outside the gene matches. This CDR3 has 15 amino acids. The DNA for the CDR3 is TGCAGTGCTAGAGTGATAGCGGGGGGGTCAGATACGCAGTATTTT. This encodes CSARVIAGGSDTQYF.

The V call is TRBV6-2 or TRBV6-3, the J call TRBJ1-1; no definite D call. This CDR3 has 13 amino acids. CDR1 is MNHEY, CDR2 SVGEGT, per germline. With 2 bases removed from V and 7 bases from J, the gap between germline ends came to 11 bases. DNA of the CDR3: TGTGCCAGCAGTTACAGTCACCAAGTTGAAGCTTTCTTT. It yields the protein CASSYSHQVEAFF.

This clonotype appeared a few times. CDR3 coding DNA: TGTGCCAGCAGCCCGGGGGGGCTCTACAATGAGCAGTTCTTC. This translates into CASSPGGLYNEQFF. V is TRBV6-1 and J is TRBJ2-1, with TRBD2 identical over 8 bases. The V gene end was trimmed by 6 bases and the J gene end by 3 bases; junction bases not matched to a gene: 4. In germline, CDR1 is MNHNS, CDR2 SASEGT. The CDR3 runs 14 residues.

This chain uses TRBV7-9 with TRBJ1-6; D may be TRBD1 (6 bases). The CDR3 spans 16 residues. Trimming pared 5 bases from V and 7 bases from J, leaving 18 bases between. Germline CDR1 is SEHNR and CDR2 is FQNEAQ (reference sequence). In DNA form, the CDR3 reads TGTGCCAGCAGCCCAGGGGTCAGAAGGCCGAATTCACCCCTCCACTTT. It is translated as CASSPGVRRPNSPLHF.

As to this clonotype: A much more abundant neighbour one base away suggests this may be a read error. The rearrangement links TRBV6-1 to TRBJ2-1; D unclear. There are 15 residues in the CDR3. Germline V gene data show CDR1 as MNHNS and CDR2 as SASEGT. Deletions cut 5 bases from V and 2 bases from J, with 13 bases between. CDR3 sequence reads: CASSPSWVPYNEQFF. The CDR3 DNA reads TGTGCCAGCAGTCCCTCTTGGGTACCCTACAATGAGCAGTTCTTC.

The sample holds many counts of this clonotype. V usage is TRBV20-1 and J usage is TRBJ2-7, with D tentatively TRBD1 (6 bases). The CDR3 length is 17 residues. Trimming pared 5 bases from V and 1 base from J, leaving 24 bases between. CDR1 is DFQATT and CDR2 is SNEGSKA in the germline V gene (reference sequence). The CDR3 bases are TGCAGTGCTGGAGTCCCGGGACATCGGGGTTTGTCCTACGAGCAGTACTTC. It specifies CSAGVPGHRGLSYEQYF.